This TCR beta chain was observed in a study of neurological immune-mediated disorders. About this clonotype itself: Its target is not known. At one end, the junction sequence differs from germline, possibly due to a read error.

Time point given: longitudinal time-point 3. Unsorted libraries were generated from 2 million PBMCs. These cells had been stored in RNAlater at -80 C. cDNA synthesis was performed by 5'RACE with 10-nucleotide random UMIs. TCRdb reanalysed the 5' RACE reads using MiXCR and keeps one entry per CDR3 protein. Here the sample spans fewer than 50,000 distinct CDR3 sequences, more than 9.5% being singletons. Notes on the study in general: The greatest TCR clonal expansion occurred in HTLV-1-associated myelopathy and the least in multiple sclerosis, which fell below healthy controls.

The receptor's source is a male donor with HTLV-1-associated myelopathy (HAM/TSP). The sample was PBMCs.

The CDR3 DNA is TGTGCCAGCAGCAATACAGGGTGGACGATCTTC. Its translation: CASSNTGWTIF. The chain links TRBV7-9 to TRBJ2-1; maybe TRBD1 (6 bases). Germline V gives CDR1 SEHNR, CDR2 FQNEAQ (reference sequence). The CDR3 contains 11 residues.